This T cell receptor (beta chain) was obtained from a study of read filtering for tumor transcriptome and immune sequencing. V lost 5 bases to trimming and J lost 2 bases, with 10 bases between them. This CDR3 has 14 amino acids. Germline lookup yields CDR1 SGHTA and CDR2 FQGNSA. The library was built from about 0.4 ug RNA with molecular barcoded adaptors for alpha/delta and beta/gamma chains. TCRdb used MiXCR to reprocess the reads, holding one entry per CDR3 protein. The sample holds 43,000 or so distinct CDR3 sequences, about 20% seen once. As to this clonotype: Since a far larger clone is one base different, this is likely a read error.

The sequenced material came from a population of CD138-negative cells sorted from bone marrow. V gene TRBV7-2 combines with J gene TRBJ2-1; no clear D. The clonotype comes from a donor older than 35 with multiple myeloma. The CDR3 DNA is TGTGCCAGCAGCCCTGAGGACCCCTACAATGAGCAGTTCTTC. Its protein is CASSPEDPYNEQFF.